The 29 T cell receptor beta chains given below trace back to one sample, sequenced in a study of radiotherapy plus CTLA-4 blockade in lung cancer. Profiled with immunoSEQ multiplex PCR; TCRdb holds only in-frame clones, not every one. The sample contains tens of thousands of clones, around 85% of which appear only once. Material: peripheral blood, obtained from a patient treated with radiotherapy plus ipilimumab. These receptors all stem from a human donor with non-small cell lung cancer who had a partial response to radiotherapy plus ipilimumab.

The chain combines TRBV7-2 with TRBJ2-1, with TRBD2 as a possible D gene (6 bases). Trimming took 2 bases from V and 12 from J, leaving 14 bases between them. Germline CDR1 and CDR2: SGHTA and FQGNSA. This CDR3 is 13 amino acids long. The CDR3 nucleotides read TGTGCCAGCAGCTTACCCCCAGCCGGGGGGCAGTTCTTC. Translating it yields CASSLPPAGGQFF.

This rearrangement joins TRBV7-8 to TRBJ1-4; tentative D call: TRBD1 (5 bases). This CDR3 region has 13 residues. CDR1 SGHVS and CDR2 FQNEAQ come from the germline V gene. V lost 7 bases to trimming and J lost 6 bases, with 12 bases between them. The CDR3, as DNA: TGTGCCAGCATTAGGGGAGGGGATGAAAAACTGTTTTTT. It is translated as CASIRGGDEKLFF.

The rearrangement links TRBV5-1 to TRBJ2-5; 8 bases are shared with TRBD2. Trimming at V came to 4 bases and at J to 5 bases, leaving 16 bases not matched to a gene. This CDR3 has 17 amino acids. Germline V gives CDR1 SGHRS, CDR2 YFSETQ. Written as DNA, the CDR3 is TGCGCCAGCAGCCGAAGTAGAGCGGGAGCCCCGGGGGAGACCCAGTACTTC. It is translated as CASSRSRAGAPGETQYF. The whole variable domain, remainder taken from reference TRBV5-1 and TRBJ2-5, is KAGVTQTPRYLIKTRGQQVTLSCSPISGHRSVSWYQQTPGQGLQFLFEYFSETQRNKGNFPGRFSGRQFSNSRSEMNVSTLELGDSALYLCASSRSRAGAPGETQYFGPGTRLLVL.

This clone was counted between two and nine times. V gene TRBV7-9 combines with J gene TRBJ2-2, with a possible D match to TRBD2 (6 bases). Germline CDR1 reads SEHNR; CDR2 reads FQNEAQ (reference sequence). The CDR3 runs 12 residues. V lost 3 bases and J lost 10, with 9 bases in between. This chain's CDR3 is CASSLGLEELFF. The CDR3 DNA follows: TGTGCCAGCAGCTTGGGACTGGAGGAGCTGTTTTTT.

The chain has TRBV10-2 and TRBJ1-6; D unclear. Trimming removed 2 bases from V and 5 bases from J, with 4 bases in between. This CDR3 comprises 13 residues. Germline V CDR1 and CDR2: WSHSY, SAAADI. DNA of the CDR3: TGCGCCAGCAGTGAGACAAATAATTCACCCCTCCACTTT. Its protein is CASSETNNSPLHF.

CDR3 nucleotides: TGTGCTAGTGGTTTGGTACTATTACAGGGACAGGGGAAGAGTGAGAGCACTGAAGCTTTCTTT. Its translation is CASGLVLLQGQGKSESTEAFF. The rearrangement uses TRBV12-5 and TRBJ1-1; 10 positions agree with TRBD1. Germline CDR1 and CDR2: LGHNT and FRNRAP. The CDR3 length is 21 residues. J gave up 4 bases and V 0 bases, and 20 bases lay outside the gene matches. The variable domain in full, with the rest retrieved from reference TRBV12-5 and TRBJ1-1, is DARVTQTPRHKVTEMGQEVTMRCQPILGHNTVFWYRQTMMQGLELLAYFRNRAPLDDSGMPKDRFSAEMPDATLATLKIQPSEPRDSAVYFCASGLVLLQGQGKSESTEAFFGQGTRLTVV.

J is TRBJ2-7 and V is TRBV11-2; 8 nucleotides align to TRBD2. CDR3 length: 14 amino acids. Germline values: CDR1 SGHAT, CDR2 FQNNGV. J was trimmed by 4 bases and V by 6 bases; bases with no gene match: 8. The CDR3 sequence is CASSTTSAPYEQYV. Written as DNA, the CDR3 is TGTGCCAGCAGTACGACTAGCGCCCCGTACGAGCAGTACGTC.

CDR3: CASSLSPGVSEQYF. The DNA of the CDR3 is TGTGCCAGCAGTTTAAGTCCAGGGGTCAGCGAGCAGTACTTC. The chain employs TRBV27 and TRBJ2-7, with TRBD1 as a possible D gene (6 bases). This CDR3 region has 14 residues. Trimming removed 2 bases from V and 6 bases from J, with 14 bases in between. CDR1 is MNHEY and CDR2 is SMNVEV in the germline V gene (reference sequence).

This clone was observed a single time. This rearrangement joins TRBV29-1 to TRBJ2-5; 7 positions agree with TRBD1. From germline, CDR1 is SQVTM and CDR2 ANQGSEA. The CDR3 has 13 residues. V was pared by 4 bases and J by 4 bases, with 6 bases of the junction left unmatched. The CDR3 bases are TGCAGCGTTGCGCCGGGACAGTTAGAGACCCAGTACTTC. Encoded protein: CSVAPGQLETQYF.

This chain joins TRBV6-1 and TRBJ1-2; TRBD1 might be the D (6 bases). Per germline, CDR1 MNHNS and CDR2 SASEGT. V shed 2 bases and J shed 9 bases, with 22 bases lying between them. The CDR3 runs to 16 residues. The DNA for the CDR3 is TGTGCCAGCAGTGAACGGGGCGGGGGGCGGTGGCCCAGCTACACCTTC. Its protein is CASSERGGGRWPSYTF.

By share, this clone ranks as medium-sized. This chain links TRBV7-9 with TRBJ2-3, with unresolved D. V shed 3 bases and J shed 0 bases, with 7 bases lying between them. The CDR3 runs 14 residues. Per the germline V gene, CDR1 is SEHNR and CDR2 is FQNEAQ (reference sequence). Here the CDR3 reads CASSFATSTDTQYF. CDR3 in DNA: TGTGCCAGCAGCTTTGCGACAAGCACAGATACGCAGTATTTT. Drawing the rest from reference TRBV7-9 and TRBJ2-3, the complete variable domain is DTGVSQNPRHKITKRGQNVTFRCDPISEHNRLYWYRQTLGQGPEFLTYFQNEAQLEKSRLLSDRFSAERPKGSFSTLEIQRTEQGDSAMYLCASSFATSTDTQYFGPGTRLTVL.

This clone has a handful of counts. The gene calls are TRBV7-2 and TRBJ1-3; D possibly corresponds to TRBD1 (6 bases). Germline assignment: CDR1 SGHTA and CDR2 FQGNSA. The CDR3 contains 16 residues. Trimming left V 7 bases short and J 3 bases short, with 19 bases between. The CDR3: CASTLTAGTLGNTIYF. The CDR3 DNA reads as TGTGCCAGCACGCTAACCGCCGGGACACTTGGAAACACCATATATTTT.

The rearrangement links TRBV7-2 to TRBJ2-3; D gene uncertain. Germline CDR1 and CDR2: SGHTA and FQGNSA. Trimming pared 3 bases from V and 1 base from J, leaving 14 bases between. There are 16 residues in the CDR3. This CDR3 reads CASSFSLGVGTDTQYF. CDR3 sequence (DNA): TGTGCCAGCAGCTTTTCGCTAGGTGTCGGCACAGATACGCAGTATTTT.

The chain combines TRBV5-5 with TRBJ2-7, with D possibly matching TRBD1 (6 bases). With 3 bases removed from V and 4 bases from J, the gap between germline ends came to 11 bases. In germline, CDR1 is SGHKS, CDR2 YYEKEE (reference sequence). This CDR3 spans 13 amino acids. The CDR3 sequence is CASSWDMPYEQYV. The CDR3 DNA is TGTGCCAGCAGCTGGGACATGCCATACGAGCAGTACGTC.

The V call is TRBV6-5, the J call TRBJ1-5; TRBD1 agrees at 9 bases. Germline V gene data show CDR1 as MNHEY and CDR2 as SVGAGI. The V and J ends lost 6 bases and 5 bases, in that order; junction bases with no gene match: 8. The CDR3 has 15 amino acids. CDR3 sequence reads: CASRRDRVLDQPQHF. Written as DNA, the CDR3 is TGTGCCAGCAGGCGGGACAGGGTACTGGATCAGCCCCAGCATTTT.

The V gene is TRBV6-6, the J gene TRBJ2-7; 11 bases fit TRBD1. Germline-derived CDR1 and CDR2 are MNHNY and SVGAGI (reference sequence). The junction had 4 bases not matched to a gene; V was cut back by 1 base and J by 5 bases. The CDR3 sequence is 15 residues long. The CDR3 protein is CASSYLGQGANEQYF. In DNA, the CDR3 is TGTGCCAGCAGTTACTTAGGACAGGGGGCAAACGAGCAGTACTTC.

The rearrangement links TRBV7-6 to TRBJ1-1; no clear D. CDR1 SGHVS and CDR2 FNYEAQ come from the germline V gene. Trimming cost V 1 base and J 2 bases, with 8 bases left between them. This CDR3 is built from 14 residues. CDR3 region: CASSLEQANTEAFF. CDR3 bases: TGTGCCAGCAGCTTAGAGCAGGCCAACACTGAAGCTTTCTTT.

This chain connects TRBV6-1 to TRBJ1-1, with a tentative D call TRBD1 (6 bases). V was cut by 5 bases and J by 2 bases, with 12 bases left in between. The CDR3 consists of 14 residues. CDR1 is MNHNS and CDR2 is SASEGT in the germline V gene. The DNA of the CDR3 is TGTGCCAGCAGTCAACAGGGCTCAAACACTGAAGCTTTCTTT. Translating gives CASSQQGSNTEAFF.

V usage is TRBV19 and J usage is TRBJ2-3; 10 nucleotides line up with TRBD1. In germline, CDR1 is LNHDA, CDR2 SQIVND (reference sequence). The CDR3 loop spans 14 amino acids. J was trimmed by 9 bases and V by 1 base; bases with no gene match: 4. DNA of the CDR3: TGTGCCAGTAGTATAGGACAGGGGGCGAGGACGCAGTATTTT. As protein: CASSIGQGARTQYF.

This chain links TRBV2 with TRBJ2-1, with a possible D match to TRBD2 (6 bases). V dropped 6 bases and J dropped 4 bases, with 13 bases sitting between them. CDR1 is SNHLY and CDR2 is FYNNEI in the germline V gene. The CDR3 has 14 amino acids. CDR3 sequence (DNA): TGTGCCAGCAGGGGGGGTGAGAGGTACAATGAGCAGTTCTTC. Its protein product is CASRGGERYNEQFF. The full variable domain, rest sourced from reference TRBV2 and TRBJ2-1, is EPEVTQTPSHQVTQMGQEVILRCVPISNHLYFYWYRQILGQKVEFLVSFYNNEISEKSEIFDDQFSVERPDGSNFTLKIRSTKLEDSAMYFCASRGGERYNEQFFGPGTRLTVL.

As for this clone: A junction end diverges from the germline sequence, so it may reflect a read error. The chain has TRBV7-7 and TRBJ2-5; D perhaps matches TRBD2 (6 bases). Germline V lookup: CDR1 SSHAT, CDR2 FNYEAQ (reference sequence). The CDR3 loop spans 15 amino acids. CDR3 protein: CASSSLRGVGETQYF. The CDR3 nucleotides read TGTGCTAGCAGCTCCTTGCGGGGAGTTGGAGAGACCCAGTACTTC.

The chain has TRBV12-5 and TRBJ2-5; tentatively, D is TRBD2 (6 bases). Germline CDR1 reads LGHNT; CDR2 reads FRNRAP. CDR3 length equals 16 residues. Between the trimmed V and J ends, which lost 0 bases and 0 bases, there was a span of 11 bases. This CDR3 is CASGLVRAGYQETQYF. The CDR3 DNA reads TGTGCTAGTGGTTTGGTACGGGCGGGGTACCAAGAGACCCAGTACTTC.

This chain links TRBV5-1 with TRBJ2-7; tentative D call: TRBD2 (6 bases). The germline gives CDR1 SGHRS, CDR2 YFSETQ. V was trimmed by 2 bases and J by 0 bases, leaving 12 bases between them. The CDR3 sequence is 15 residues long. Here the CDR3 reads CASSLDGLSSYEQYF. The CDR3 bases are TGCGCCAGCAGCTTAGACGGACTAAGCTCCTACGAGCAGTACTTC.

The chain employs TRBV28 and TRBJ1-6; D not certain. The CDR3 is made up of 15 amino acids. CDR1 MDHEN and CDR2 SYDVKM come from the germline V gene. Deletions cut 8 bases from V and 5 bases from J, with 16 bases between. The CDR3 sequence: CASGVGVYDNSPLHF. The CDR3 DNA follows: TGTGCCAGCGGGGTCGGGGTTTACGATAATTCACCCCTCCACTTT.

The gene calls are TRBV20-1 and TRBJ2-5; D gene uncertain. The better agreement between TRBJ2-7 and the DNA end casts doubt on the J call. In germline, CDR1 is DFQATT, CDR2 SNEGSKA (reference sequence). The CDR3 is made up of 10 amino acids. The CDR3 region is CSARIHEQYF. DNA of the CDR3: TGCAGTGCTAGAATCCACGAGCAGTACTTC.

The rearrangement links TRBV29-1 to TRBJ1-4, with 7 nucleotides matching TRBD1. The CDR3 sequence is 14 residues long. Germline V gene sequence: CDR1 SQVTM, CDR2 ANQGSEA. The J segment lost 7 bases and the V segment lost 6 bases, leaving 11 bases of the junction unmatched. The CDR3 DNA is TGCAGCGTGGGAGCCGGGACAGCCCTTGAAAAACTGTTTTTT. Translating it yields CSVGAGTALEKLFF.

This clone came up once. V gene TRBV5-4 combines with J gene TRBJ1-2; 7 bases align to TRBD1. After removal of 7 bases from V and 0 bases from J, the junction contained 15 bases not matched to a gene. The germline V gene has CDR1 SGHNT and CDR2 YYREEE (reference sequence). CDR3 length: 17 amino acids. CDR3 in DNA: TGTGCCAGCCAAGCCCAGAGAGACAGGGACTCTAACTATGGCTACACCTTC. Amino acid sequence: CASQAQRDRDSNYGYTF. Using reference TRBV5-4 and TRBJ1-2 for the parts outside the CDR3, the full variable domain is ETGVTQSPTHLIKTRGQQVTLRCSSQSGHNTVSWYQQALGQGPQFIFQYYREEENGRGNFPPRFSGLQFPNYSSELNVNALELDDSALYLCASQAQRDRDSNYGYTFGSGTRLTVV.

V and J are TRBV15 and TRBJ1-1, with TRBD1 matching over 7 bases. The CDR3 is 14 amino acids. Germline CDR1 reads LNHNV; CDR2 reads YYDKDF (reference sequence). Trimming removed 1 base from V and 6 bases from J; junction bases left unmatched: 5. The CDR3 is CATSRAGGFSEAFF. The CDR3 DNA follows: TGTGCCACCAGCAGAGCAGGGGGGTTCTCTGAAGCTTTCTTT.

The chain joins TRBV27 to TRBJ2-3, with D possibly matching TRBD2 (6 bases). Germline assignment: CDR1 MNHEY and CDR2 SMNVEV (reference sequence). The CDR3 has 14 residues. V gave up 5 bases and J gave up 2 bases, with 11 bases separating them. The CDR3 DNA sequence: TGTGCCAGCAGTCCTGGGCGGGACACAGATACGCAGTATTTT. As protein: CASSPGRDTDTQYF.